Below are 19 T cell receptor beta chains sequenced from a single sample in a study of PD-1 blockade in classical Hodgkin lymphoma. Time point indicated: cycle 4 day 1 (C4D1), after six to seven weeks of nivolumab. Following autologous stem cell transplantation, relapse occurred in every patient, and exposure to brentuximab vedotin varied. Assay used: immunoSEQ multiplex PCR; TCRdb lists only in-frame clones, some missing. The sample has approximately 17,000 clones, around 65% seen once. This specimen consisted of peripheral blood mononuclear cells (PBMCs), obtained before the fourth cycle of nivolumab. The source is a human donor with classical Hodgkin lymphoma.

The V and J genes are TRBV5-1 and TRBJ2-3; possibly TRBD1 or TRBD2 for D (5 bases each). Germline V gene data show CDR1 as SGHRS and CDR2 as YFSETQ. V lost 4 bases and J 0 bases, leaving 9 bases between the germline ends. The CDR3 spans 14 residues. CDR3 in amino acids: CASSEGPSTDTQYF. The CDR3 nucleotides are TGCGCCAGCAGCGAGGGGCCTAGCACAGATACGCAGTATTTT.

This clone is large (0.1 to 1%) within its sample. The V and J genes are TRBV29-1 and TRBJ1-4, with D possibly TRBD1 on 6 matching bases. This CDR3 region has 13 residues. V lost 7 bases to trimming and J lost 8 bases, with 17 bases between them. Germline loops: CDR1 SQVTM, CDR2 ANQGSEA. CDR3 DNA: TGCAGCGCCCAGGGAGGGGGTGGCGAAAAACTGTTTTTT. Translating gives CSAQGGGGEKLFF.

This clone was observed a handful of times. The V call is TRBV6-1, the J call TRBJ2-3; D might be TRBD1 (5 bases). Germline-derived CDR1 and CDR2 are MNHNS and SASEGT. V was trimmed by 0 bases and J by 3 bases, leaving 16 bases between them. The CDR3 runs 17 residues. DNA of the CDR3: TGTGCCAGCAGTGAAGCGCTTACGGGCAGGGCGACAGATACGCAGTATTTT. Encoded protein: CASSEALTGRATDTQYF.

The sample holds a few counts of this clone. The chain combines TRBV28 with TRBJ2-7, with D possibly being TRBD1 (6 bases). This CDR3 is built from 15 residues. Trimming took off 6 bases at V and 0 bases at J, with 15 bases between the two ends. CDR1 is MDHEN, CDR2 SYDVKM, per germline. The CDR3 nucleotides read TGTGCCAGCAGCGTGAGGGGGTCGACCTCCTACGAGCAGTACTTC. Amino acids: CASSVRGSTSYEQYF.

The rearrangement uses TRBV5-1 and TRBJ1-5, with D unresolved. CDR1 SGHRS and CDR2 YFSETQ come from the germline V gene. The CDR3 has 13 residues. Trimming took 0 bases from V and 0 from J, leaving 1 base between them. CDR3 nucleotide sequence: TGCGCCAGCAGCTTGGATAGCAATCAGCCCCAGCATTTT. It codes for CASSLDSNQPQHF.

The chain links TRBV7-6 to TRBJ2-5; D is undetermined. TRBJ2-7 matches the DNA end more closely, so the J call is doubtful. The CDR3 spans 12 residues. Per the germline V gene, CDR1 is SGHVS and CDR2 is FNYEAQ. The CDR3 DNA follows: TGTGCCAGCAGCTTAGGGTCAGACGAGCAGTACTTC. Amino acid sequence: CASSLGSDEQYF.

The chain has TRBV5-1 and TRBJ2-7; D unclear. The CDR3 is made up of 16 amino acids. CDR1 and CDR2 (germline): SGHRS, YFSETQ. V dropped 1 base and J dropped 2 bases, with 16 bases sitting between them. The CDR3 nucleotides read TGCGCCAGCAGCTTGTCCTCCCTGCTCAATCCCTACGAGCAGTACTTC. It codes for CASSLSSLLNPYEQYF.

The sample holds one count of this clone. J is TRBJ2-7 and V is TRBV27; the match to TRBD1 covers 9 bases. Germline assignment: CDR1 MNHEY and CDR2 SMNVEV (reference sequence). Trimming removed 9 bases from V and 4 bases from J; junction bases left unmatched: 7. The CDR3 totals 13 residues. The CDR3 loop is CASSPDRGYEQYF. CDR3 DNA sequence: TGTGCCAGTAGCCCGGACAGGGGTTACGAGCAGTACTTC.

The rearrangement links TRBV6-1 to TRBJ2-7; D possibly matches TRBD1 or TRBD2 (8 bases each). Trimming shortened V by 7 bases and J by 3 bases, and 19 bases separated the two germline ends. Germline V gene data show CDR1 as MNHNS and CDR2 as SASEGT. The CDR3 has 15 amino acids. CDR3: CASTGGGQVRYEQYF. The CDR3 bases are TGTGCCAGCACCGGGGGGGGACAGGTCCGCTACGAGCAGTACTTC.

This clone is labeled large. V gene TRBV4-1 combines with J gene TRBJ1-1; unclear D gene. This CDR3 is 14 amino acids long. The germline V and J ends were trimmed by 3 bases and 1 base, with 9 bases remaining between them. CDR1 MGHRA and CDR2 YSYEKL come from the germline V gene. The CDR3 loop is CASSHSAANTEAFF. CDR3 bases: TGCGCCAGCAGCCATTCAGCAGCGAACACTGAAGCTTTCTTT.

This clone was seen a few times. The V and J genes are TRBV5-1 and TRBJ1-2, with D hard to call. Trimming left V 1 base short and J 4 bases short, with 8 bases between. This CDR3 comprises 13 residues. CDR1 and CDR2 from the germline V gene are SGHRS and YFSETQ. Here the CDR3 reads CASSLPATYGYTF. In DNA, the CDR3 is TGCGCCAGCAGCTTGCCAGCTACCTATGGCTACACCTTC.

CDR3 protein: CASSFEGAHVNTIYF. DNA for the CDR3: TGTGCCAGCAGCTTTGAGGGAGCTCATGTAAACACCATATATTTT. The chain combines TRBV12-1 with TRBJ1-3. TRBV12-1 is assigned pseudogene status. This CDR3 region has 15 residues.

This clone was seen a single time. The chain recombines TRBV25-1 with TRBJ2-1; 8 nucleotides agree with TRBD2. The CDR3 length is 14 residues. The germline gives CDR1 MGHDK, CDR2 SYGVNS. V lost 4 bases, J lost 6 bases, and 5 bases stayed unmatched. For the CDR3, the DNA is TGTGCCAGCAGTGGGGGACTAGACATCAATGAGCAGTTCTTC. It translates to CASSGGLDINEQFF.

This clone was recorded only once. The CDR3 protein is CASGLTIGTGRNEQFF. The CDR3 DNA is TGTGCTAGTGGTTTGACTATCGGGACAGGCCGAAATGAGCAGTTCTTC. The chain recombines TRBV12-5 with TRBJ2-1, with 8 bases fitting TRBD1. The CDR3 sequence is 16 residues long. V was clipped by 2 bases and J by 7 bases; unmatched bases: 10. Germline CDR1 LGHNT, CDR2 FRNRAP.

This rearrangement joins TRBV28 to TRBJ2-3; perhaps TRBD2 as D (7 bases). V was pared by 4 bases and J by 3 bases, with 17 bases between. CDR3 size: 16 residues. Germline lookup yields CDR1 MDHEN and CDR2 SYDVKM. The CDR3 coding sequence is TGTGCCAGCAGTTCTCCACGAGGGGGGGTGACAGATACGCAGTATTTT. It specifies CASSSPRGGVTDTQYF. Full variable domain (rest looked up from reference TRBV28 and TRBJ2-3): DVKVTQSSRYLVKRTGEKVFLECVQDMDHENMFWYRQDPGLGLRLIYFSYDVKMKEKGDIPEGYSVSREKKERFSLILESASTNQTSMYLCASSSPRGGVTDTQYFGPGTRLTVL.

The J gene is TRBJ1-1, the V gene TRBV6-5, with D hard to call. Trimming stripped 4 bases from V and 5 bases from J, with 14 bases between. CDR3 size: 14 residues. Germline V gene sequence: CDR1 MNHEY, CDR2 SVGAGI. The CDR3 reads CASSSTVGGTEAFF. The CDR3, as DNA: TGTGCCAGCAGTTCTACAGTAGGAGGTACTGAAGCTTTCTTT.

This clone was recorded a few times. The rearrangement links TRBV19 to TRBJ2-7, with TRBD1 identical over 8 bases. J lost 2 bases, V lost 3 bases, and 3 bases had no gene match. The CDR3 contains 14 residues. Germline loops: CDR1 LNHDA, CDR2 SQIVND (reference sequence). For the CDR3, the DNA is TGTGCCAGTAGTATGTGGGACAGGCCCTACGAGCAGTACTTC. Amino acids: CASSMWDRPYEQYF.

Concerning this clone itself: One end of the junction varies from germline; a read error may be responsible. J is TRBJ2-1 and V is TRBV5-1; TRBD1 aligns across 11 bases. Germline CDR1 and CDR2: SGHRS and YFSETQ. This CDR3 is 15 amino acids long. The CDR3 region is CASRLGQGAYNEQFF. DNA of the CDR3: TGCGCCAGCAGATTGGGACAGGGGGCCTACAATGAGCAGTTCTTC.

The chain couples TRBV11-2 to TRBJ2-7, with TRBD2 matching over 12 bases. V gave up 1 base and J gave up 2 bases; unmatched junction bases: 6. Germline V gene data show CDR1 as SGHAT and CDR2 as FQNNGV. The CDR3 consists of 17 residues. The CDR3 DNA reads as TGTGCCAGCAGCTTAGCAAAGGGACTAGCGGGCGCCTACGAGCAGTACTTC. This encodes CASSLAKGLAGAYEQYF.